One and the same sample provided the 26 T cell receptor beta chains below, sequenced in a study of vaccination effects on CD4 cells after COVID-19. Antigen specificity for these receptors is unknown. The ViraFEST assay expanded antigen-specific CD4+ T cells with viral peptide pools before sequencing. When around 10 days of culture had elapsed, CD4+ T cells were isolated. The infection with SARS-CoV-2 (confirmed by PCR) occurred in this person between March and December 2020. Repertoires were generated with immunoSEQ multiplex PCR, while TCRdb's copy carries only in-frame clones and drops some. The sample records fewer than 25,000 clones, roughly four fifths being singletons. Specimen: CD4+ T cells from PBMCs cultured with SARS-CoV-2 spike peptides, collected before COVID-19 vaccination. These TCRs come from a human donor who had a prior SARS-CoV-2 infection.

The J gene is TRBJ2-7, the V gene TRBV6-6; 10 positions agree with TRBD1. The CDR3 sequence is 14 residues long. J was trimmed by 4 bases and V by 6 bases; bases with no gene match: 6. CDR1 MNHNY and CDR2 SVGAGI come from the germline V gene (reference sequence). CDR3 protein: CASSKTGGRYEQYF. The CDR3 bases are TGTGCCAGCAGCAAGACAGGGGGCCGGTACGAGCAGTACTTC.

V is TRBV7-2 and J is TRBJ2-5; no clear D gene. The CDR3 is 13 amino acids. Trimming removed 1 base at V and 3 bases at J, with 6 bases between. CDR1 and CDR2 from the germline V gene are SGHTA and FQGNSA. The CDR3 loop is CASSLVRKETQYF. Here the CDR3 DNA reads TGTGCCAGCAGCTTAGTCCGGAAAGAGACCCAGTACTTC.

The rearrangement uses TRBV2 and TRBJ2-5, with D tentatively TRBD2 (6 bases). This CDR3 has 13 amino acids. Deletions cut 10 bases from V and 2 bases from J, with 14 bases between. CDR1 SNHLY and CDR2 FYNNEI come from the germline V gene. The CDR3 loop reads CATRRGIQETQYF. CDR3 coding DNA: TGTGCCACCAGACGGGGGATTCAAGAGACCCAGTACTTC.

The CDR3 DNA reads TGTGCCAGCAGCGTAGGGGCATCCTACAATGAGCAGTTCTTC. It specifies CASSVGASYNEQFF. This chain uses TRBV9 with TRBJ2-1; D not resolved. CDR3 length equals 14 residues. From germline, CDR1 is SGDLS and CDR2 YYNGEE. V lost 0 bases and J lost 1, with 5 bases in between.

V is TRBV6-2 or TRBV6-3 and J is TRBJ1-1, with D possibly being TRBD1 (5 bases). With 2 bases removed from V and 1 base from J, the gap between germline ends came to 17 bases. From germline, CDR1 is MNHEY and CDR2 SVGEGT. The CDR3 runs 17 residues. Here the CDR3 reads CASSYALRWTTNTEAFF. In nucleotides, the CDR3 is TGTGCCAGCAGTTACGCCCTCCGGTGGACAACGAACACTGAAGCTTTCTTT.

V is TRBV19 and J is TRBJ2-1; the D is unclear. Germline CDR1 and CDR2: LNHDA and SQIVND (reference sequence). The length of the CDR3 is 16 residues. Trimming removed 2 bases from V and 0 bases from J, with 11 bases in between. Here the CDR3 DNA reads TGTGCCAGTAGTATAATGGCAGGACGCTCCTACAATGAGCAGTTCTTC. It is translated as CASSIMAGRSYNEQFF.

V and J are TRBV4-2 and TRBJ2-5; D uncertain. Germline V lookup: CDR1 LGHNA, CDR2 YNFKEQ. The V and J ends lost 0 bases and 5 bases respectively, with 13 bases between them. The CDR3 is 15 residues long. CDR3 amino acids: CASSQEGRLGETQYF. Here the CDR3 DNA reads TGTGCCAGCAGCCAAGAAGGCCGGTTGGGGGAGACCCAGTACTTC.

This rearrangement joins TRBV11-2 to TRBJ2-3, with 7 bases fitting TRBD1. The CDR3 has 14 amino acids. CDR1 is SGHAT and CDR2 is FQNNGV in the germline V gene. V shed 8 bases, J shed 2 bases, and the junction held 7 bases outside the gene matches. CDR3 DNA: TGTGCCAGCGGAACGGGACAGTTCACAGATACGCAGTATTTT. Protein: CASGTGQFTDTQYF.

DNA of the CDR3: TGTGCCACACTGACAAACTACGAGCAGTACTTC. This encodes CATLTNYEQYF. The rearrangement uses TRBV28 and TRBJ2-7; D remains unclear. Between the trimmed V and J ends, which lost 10 bases and 3 bases, there was a span of 10 bases. The CDR3 runs to 11 residues. Germline V gene sequence: CDR1 MDHEN, CDR2 SYDVKM.

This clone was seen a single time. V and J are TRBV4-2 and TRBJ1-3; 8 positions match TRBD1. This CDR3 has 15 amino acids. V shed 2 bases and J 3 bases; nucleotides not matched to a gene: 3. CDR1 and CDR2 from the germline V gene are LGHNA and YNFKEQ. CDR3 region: CASSQLDRGGNTIYF. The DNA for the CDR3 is TGTGCCAGCAGCCAATTAGACAGGGGTGGAAACACCATATATTTT.

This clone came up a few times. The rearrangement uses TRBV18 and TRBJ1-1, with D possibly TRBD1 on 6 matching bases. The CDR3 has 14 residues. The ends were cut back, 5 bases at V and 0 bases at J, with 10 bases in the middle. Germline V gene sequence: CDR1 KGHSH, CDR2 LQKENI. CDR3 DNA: TGTGCCAGCTCAGGACAGAGGTTGAACACTGAAGCTTTCTTT. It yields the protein CASSGQRLNTEAFF.

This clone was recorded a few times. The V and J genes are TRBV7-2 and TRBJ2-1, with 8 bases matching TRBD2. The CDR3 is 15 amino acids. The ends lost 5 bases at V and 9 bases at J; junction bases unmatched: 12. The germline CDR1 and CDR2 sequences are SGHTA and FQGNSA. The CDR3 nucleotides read TGTGCCAGCAGCACCCGGAGCGGGGGTATTGGTGAGCAGTTCTTC. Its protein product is CASSTRSGGIGEQFF.

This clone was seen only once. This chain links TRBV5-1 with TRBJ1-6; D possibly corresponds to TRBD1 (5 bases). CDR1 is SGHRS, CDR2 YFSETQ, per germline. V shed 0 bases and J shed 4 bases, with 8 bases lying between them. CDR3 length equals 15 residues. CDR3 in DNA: TGCGCCAGCAGCTTGGCCCGACAGTATAATTCACCCCTCCACTTT. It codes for CASSLARQYNSPLHF.

The CDR3 DNA is TGTGCCAGCAGGGTGACAGGGGGAAGGTTTTCAGATACGCAGTATTTT. Translation: CASRVTGGRFSDTQYF. The gene calls are TRBV2 and TRBJ2-3, with 9 positions matching TRBD1. Losses at the gene ends were 6 bases for V and 4 bases for J; bases not matched to a gene: 11. CDR3 length: 16 residues. Germline values: CDR1 SNHLY, CDR2 FYNNEI.

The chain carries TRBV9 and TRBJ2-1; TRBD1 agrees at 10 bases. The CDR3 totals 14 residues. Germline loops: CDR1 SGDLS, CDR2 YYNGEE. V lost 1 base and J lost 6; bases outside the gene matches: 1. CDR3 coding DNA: TGTGCCAGCAGCGTAAGGGACAGGGGCAATGAGCAGTTCTTC. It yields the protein CASSVRDRGNEQFF.

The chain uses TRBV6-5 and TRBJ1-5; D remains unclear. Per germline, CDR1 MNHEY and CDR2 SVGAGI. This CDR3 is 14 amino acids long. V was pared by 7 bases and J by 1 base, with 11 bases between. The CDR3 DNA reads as TGTGCCAGCAACCGACAAGAAAGCAATCAGCCCCAGCATTTT. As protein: CASNRQESNQPQHF.

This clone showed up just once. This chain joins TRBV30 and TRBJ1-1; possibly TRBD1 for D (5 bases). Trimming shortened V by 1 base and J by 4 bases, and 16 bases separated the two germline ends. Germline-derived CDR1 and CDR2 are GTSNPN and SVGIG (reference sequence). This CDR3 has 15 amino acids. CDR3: CAWSAAGLRTTEAFF. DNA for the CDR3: TGTGCCTGGAGTGCCGCAGGGTTAAGGACCACTGAAGCTTTCTTT.

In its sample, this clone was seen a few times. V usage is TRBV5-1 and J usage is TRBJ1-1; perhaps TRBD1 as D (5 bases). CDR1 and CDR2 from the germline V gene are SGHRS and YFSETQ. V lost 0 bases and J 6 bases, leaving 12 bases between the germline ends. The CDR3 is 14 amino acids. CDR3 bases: TGCGCCAGCAGCTTGGAGGGAGGGGATGCTGAAGCTTTCTTT. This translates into CASSLEGGDAEAFF.

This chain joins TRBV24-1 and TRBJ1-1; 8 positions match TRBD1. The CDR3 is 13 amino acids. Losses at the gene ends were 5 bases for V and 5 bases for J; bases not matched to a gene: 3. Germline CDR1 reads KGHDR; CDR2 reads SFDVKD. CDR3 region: CATSVQGGTEAFF. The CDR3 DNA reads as TGTGCCACCAGTGTACAGGGGGGGACTGAAGCTTTCTTT.

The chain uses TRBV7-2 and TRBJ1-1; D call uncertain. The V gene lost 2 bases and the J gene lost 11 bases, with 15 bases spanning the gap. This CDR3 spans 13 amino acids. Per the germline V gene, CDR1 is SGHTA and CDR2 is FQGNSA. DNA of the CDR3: TGTGCCAGCAGCTTACGGCACTTTCCGGTGGCTTTCTTT. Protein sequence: CASSLRHFPVAFF.

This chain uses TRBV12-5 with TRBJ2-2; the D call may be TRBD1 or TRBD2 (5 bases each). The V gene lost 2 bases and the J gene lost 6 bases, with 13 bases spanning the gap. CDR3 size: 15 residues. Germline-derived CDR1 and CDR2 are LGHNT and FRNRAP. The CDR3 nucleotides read TGTGCTAGTGGTTTGCGGGGACCAAGGGCCGGGGAGCTGTTTTTT. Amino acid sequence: CASGLRGPRAGELFF.

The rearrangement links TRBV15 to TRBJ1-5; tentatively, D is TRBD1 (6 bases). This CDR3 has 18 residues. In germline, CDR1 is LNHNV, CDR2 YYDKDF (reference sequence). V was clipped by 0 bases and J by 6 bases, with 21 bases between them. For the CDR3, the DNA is TGTGCCACCAGCAGAGAGTCGAGCTGGGGGGGGCCGGGTCAGCCCCAGCATTTT. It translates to CATSRESSWGGPGQPQHF.

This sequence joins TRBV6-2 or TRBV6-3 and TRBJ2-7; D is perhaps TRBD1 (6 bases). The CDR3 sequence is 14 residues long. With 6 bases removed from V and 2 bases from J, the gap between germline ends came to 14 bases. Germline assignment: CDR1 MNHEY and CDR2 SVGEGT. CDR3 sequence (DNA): TGTGCCAGCAGCCGTGGACAGAGCCCCTACGAGCAGTACTTC. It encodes CASSRGQSPYEQYF.

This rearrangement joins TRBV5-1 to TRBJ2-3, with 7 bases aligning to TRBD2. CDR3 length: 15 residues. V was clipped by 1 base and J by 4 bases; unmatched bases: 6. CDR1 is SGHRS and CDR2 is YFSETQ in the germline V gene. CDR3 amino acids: CASSLLPGGSDTQYF. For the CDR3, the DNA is TGCGCCAGCAGCTTGTTGCCGGGGGGATCAGATACGCAGTATTTT.

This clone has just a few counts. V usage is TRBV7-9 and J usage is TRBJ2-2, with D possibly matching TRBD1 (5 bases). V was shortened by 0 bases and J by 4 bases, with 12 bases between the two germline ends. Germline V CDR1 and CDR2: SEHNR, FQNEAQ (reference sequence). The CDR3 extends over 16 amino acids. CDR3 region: CASSLAWGLLTGELFF. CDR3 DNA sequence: TGTGCCAGCAGCTTAGCGTGGGGCTTACTCACCGGGGAGCTGTTTTTT. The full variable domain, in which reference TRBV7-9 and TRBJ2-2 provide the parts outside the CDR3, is DTGVSQNPRHKITKRGQNVTFRCDPISEHNRLYWYRQTLGQGPEFLTYFQNEAQLEKSRLLSDRFSAERPKGSFSTLEIQRTEQGDSAMYLCASSLAWGLLTGELFFGEGSRLTVL.

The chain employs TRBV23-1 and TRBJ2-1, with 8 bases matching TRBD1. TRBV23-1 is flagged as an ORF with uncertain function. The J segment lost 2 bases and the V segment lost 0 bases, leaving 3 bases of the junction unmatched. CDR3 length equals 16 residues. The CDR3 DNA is TGCGCCAGCAGTCAATCGACAGGGGTCCCCTACAATGAGCAGTTCTTC. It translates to CASSQSTGVPYNEQFF.